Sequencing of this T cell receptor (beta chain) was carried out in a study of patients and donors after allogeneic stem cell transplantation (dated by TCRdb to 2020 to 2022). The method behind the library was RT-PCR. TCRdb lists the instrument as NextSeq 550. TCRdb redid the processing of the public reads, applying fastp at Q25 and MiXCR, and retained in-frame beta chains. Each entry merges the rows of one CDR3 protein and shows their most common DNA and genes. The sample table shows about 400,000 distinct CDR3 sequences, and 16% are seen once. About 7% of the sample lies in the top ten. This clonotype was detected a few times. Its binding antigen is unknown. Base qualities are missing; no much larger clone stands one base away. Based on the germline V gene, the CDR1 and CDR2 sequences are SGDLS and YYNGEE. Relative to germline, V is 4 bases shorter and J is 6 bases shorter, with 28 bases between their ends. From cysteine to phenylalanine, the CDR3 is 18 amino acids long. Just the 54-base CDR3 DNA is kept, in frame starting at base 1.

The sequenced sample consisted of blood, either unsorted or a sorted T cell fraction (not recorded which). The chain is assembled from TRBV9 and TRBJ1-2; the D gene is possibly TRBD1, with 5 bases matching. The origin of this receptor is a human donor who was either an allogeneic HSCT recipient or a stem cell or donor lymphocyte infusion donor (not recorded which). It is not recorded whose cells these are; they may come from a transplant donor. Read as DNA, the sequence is TGTGCCAGCAGCCCGACGACGGCCCGGGTACAGGCAATCGATGGCTACACCTTC. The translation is CASSPTTARVQAIDGYTF.